The 21 T cell receptor beta chains listed next were all sequenced from one sample in a study of Graves' ophthalmopathy and Graves' hyperthyroidism. For repertoire sequencing, the TCR beta CDR3 regions were amplified from RNA transcripts. The first round was an RT-PCR with HTBI primers, and the second round was a multiplex PCR. A single record per CDR3 protein comes from TCRdb applying MiXCR to the multiplex PCR reads. The profile shows under 250,000 distinct CDR3 sequences, under 30% of them singletons. Sequences were obtained from peripheral blood. These receptors were obtained from a man aged 45-65 years with Graves' ophthalmopathy.

This clonotype has at least ten counts. The chain couples TRBV24-1 to TRBJ2-5, with a tentative D call TRBD1 (6 bases). This CDR3 is built from 15 residues. Trimming stripped 4 bases from V and 2 bases from J, with 13 bases between. Germline V lookup: CDR1 KGHDR, CDR2 SFDVKD. CDR3: CATSDTDSRQETQYF. CDR3 DNA sequence: TGTGCCACCAGTGACACGGACAGCAGACAAGAGACCCAGTACTTC.

This clonotype was seen ten or more times. The rearrangement uses TRBV6-6 and TRBJ1-5; 9 nucleotides align to TRBD1. The germline V gene has CDR1 MNHNY and CDR2 SVGAGI (reference sequence). The CDR3 runs to 13 residues. The V gene end was trimmed by 6 bases and the J gene end by 7 bases; junction bases not matched to a gene: 4. CDR3 loop: CASSGTGIQPQHF. The CDR3 DNA is TGTGCCAGCAGCGGGACAGGGATCCAGCCCCAGCATTTT.

There are many counts of this clonotype. The V and J genes are TRBV30 and TRBJ1-2; tentative D call: TRBD1 (6 bases). Germline assignment: CDR1 GTSNPN and CDR2 SVGIG (reference sequence). The CDR3 consists of 13 residues. Deletions cut 3 bases from V and 4 bases from J, with 12 bases between. CDR3 loop: CAWRGRGGYGYTF. For the CDR3, the DNA is TGTGCCTGGAGAGGAAGGGGGGGCTATGGCTACACCTTC.

This clonotype was recorded at least ten times. The chain couples TRBV12-3 or TRBV12-4 to TRBJ2-7; TRBD1 matches 12 bases. Germline trimming cut 6 bases from V and 6 bases from J; bases unmatched to any gene: 9. The CDR3 has 15 residues. The CDR3 protein is CASSPSGTGGGEQYF. DNA for the CDR3: TGTGCCAGCAGCCCGTCCGGGACAGGGGGCGGCGAGCAGTACTTC.

This clonotype was detected ten times or more. V is TRBV6-1 and J is TRBJ2-7; TRBD2 is a possible D gene (6 bases). Trimming cost V 5 bases and J 3 bases, with 11 bases left between them. Germline V gene lookup returns CDR1 MNHNS and CDR2 SASEGT. This CDR3 is 13 amino acids long. The CDR3, as DNA: TGTGCCAGCAGTAAAGGACTATACTACGAGCAGTACTTC. It codes for CASSKGLYYEQYF.

This sequence joins TRBV20-1 and TRBJ1-2; 10 nucleotides align to TRBD1. V trimming: 1 base; J trimming: 4 bases; junction bases outside the gene matches: 6. Per germline, CDR1 DFQATT and CDR2 SNEGSKA (reference sequence). CDR3 length equals 15 residues. CDR3 sequence (DNA): TGCAGTGCTAGAGTCAGGACAGGGGGTCCCTATGGCTACACCTTC. Its protein product is CSARVRTGGPYGYTF.

This clonotype was counted ten times or more. The chain has TRBV6-1 and TRBJ1-5; no definite D call. Deletions cut 2 bases from V and 0 bases from J, with 8 bases between. The CDR3 runs to 15 residues. Germline CDR1 is MNHNS and CDR2 is SASEGT. Written as DNA, the CDR3 is TGTGCCAGCAGTGAAATCAGCCATAGCAATCAGCCCCAGCATTTT. Translation: CASSEISHSNQPQHF.

This clonotype was seen ten or more times. The chain employs TRBV2 and TRBJ2-5; TRBD2 aligns across 9 bases. Germline assignment: CDR1 SNHLY and CDR2 FYNNEI. The length of the CDR3 is 16 residues. Unmatched junction bases numbered 15, after V lost 8 bases and J lost 5 bases. DNA of the CDR3: TGTGCCAGCCTCAGGGGTAGCGGGGGACGTTTGGAGACCCAGTACTTC. Its translation: CASLRGSGGRLETQYF.

This clonotype was recorded at least ten times. The CDR3 bases are TGTGCCAGCAGTACTACAGGGCTCAGCTCCTACGAGCAGTACTTC. Its protein is CASSTTGLSSYEQYF. This chain joins TRBV12-3 or TRBV12-4 and TRBJ2-7; tentative D call: TRBD1 (6 bases). The CDR3 runs 15 residues. Trimming took 5 bases from V and 0 from J, leaving 14 bases between them.

This clonotype was seen at least ten times. The genes are TRBV30 and TRBJ1-3, with a tentative D call TRBD1 (5 bases). The CDR3 is 17 amino acids. CDR1 is GTSNPN, CDR2 SVGIG, per germline (reference sequence). V dropped 2 bases and J dropped 2 bases, with 19 bases sitting between them. The CDR3 DNA follows: TGTGCCTGGAGTCAGAGCAAAGGGGTGGAACCTGGAAACACCATATATTTT. Encoded protein: CAWSQSKGVEPGNTIYF.

The V gene is TRBV6-2 or TRBV6-3, the J gene TRBJ1-1; D unresolved. The CDR3 spans 12 residues. Germline V lookup: CDR1 MNHEY, CDR2 SVGEGT. The V end lost 8 bases, the J end lost 4 bases, and 11 bases lay between the germline ends. The CDR3 DNA is TGTGCCAGCCGCACCACGTTCACTGAAGCTTTCTTT. Translation gives CASRTTFTEAFF.

This clonotype was observed at least ten times. The V and J genes are TRBV29-1 and TRBJ1-1; possible D gene TRBD1, 5 bases. The CDR3 extends over 13 amino acids. CDR1 is SQVTM and CDR2 is ANQGSEA in the germline V gene. V was cut by 1 base and J by 6 bases, with 12 bases left in between. This CDR3 reads CSVEGDRGAEAFF. The DNA of the CDR3 is TGCAGCGTTGAAGGGGACCGGGGCGCTGAAGCTTTCTTT. Drawing the rest from reference TRBV29-1 and TRBJ1-1, the complete variable domain is SAVISQKPSRDICQRGTSLTIQCQVDSQVTMMFWYRQQPGQSLTLIATANQGSEATYESGFVIDKFPISRPNLTFSTLTVSNMSPEDSSIYLCSVEGDRGAEAFFGQGTRLTVV.

The chain couples TRBV12-3 or TRBV12-4 to TRBJ2-1, with 11 bases that match TRBD2. The CDR3 totals 17 residues. V was clipped by 1 base and J by 8 bases; unmatched bases: 10. The DNA of the CDR3 is TGTGCCAGCAGTTTAGGGGGTAGCGGGAGGGCCAAGTATGAGCAGTTCTTC. This codes for CASSLGGSGRAKYEQFF.

In its sample, this clonotype was seen many times. The chain employs TRBV20-1 and TRBJ2-7, with TRBD2 identical over 13 bases. The CDR3 is made up of 15 amino acids. Per the germline V gene, CDR1 is DFQATT and CDR2 is SNEGSKA (reference sequence). V lost 6 bases to trimming and J lost 5 bases; unmatched junction nucleotides: 10. The CDR3 is CSARTSGSLYNEQYF. The CDR3 nucleotides read TGCAGTGCAAGGACTAGCGGGAGCCTCTACAACGAGCAGTACTTC.

Ten or more counts support this clonotype. V gene TRBV9 combines with J gene TRBJ1-2; 9 bases match TRBD1. Germline assignment: CDR1 SGDLS and CDR2 YYNGEE. V lost 6 bases and J lost 2; bases outside the gene matches: 8. The CDR3 runs 15 residues. DNA of the CDR3: TGTGCCAGCACCTTACCCGGGACAGGGAACTATGGCTACACCTTC. This gives the protein CASTLPGTGNYGYTF.

The chain employs TRBV20-1 and TRBJ2-5, with 15 positions matching TRBD2. This CDR3 has 19 amino acids. V trimming: 5 bases; J trimming: 1 base; junction bases outside the gene matches: 14. In germline, CDR1 is DFQATT, CDR2 SNEGSKA (reference sequence). The CDR3 is CSASPWTSGRAQGQETQYF. The CDR3 coding sequence is TGCAGTGCTTCGCCCTGGACTAGCGGGAGGGCGCAGGGCCAAGAGACCCAGTACTTC.

The V call is TRBV3-1, the J call TRBJ1-1, with 11 bases identical to TRBD1. Looked up from germline, CDR1 is LGHDT and CDR2 is YNNKEL (reference sequence). This CDR3 is 17 amino acids long. The V segment lost 3 bases and the J segment 4 bases; nucleotides outside the gene matches: 10. In DNA, the CDR3 is TGTGCCAGCAGCCAGAGGACAGGGGGCTTGTTCGGCACTGAAGCTTTCTTT. Translated, it gives CASSQRTGGLFGTEAFF.

As regards this clonotype: A much larger clone differs by one base, so this may be a read error. The chain uses TRBV4-1 and TRBJ2-5, with D possibly matching TRBD2 (6 bases). In germline, CDR1 is MGHRA, CDR2 YSYEKL. CDR3 length: 15 residues. The V gene lost 0 bases and the J gene lost 8 bases, with 16 bases spanning the gap. For the CDR3, the DNA is TGCGCCAGCAGCCAAGATCGGGGGAGTGGAGATACCCAGTACTTC. Translating gives CASSQDRGSGDTQYF.

The V call is TRBV6-1, the J call TRBJ1-1; D not resolved. Germline V gene data show CDR1 as MNHNS and CDR2 as SASEGT. This CDR3 spans 11 amino acids. The V end was cut by 8 bases, the J end by 2 bases, with 6 bases between. CDR3 amino acids: CASLANTEAFF. CDR3 coding DNA: TGTGCCAGCCTGGCAAACACTGAAGCTTTCTTT.

The chain links TRBV20-1 to TRBJ1-1; the D gene is possibly TRBD1 (6 bases). The CDR3 loop spans 13 amino acids. The V and J ends lost 6 bases and 4 bases respectively, with 15 bases between them. Germline V lookup: CDR1 DFQATT, CDR2 SNEGSKA (reference sequence). CDR3 DNA sequence: TGCAGTGCAGGTGGGGGGGCCGTCACTGAAGCTTTCTTT. Its translation is CSAGGGAVTEAFF.

This clonotype occurred a few times. The V gene is TRBV6-1, the J gene TRBJ2-1; 7 bases are a match to TRBD2. The CDR3 length is 17 residues. Germline V lookup: CDR1 MNHNS, CDR2 SASEGT. V lost 6 bases, J lost 3 bases, and 14 bases stayed unmatched. Written as DNA, the CDR3 is TGTGCCAGCAGCCCCAGCGGATTAGCGGGTCTCTACAATGAGCAGTTCTTC. Its translation is CASSPSGLAGLYNEQFF.